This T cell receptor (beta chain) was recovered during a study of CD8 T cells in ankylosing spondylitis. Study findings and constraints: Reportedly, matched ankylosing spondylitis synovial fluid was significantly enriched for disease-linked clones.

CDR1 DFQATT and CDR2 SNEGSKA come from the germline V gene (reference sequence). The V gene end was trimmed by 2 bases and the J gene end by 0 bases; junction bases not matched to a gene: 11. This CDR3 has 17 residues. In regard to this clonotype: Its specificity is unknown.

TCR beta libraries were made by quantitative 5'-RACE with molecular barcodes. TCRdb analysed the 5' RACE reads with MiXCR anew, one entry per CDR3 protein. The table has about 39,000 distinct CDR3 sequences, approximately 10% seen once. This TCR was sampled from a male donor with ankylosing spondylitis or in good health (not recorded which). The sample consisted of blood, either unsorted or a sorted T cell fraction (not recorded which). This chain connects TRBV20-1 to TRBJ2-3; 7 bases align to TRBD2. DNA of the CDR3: TGCAGTGCTAGACCTGGCGGGAGATTCCGTAGCACAGATACGCAGTATTTT. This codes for CSARPGGRFRSTDTQYF.